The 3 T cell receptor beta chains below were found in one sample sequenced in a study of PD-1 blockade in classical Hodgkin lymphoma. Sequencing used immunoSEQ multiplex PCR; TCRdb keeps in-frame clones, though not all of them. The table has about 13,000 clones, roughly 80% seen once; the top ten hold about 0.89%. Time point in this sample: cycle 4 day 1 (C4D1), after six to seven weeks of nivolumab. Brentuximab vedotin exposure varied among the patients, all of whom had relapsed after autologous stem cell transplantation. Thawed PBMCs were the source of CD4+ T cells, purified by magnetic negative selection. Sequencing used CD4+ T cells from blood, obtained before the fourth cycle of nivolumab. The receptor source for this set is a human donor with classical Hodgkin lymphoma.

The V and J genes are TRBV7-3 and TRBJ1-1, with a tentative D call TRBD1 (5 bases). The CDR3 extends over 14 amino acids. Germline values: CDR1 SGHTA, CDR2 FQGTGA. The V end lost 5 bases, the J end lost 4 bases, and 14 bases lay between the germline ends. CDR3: CASSLLGGVTEAFF. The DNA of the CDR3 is TGTGCCAGCAGCCTGCTGGGGGGGGTCACTGAAGCTTTCTTT.

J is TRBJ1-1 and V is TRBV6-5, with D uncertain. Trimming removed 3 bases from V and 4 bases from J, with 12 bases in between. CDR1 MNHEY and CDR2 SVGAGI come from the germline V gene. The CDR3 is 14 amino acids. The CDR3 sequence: CASSYLRRPTEAFF. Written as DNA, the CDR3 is TGTGCCAGCAGTTATCTGCGCCGTCCCACTGAAGCTTTCTTT.

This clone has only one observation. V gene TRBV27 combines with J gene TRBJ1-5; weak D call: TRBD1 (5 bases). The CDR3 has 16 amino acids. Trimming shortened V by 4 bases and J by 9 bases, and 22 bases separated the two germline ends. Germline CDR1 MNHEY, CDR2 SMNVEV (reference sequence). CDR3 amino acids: CASSSRAGTFLRPQHF. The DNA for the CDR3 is TGTGCCAGCAGTTCCCGAGCCGGGACCTTCCTTCGGCCCCAGCATTTT.